The entry that follows covers one T cell receptor (beta chain) sequence. Its antigen is still unknown. This sample stems from a study of cytomegalovirus exposure and HLA in healthy donors. The CDR3 is 14 amino acids. Germline values: CDR1 SGHRS, CDR2 YFSETQ. The germline V and J ends were trimmed by 0 bases and 7 bases, with 13 bases remaining between them. Study-wide findings and caveats: The study listed around 150 cytomegalovirus-associated TCR beta chains. It emerged from a later analysis that several of the most significant clusters appeared to be linked to common viral pathogens. In a later analysis, HLA-associated TCR beta chains were more clonally expanded than equally common others.

All donors participated as healthy donors of bone marrow. PCR was performed using 60 Vbeta and 13 Jbeta primers. The method was immunoSEQ multiplex PCR; TCRdb's version includes in-frame clones alone and lacks a portion of them. The sample lists approximately 150,000 clones, roughly two thirds occurring once. The chain joins TRBV5-1 to TRBJ1-2, with D hard to call. This receptor was obtained from a woman between 35 and 50 years old in good health and CMV-seropositive. Sequenced input: PBMCs. The CDR3 nucleotides are TGCGCCAGCAGCTTGGGATTAGATGCCTGTGGCTACACCTTC. Residues: CASSLGLDACGYTF.